Presented here are 2 T cell receptor beta chains from one specimen sequenced in a study of neurological immune-mediated disorders. A single record per CDR3 protein comes from TCRdb applying MiXCR to the 5' RACE reads. The table has tens of thousands of distinct CDR3 sequences, just under 6% seen once; the top ten hold approximately 1.5%. The source material was CD4+ T cells from blood. The receptors were sampled from a woman aged 18-29 years with multiple sclerosis.

This clonotype was seen many times. The V and J genes are TRBV20-1 and TRBJ2-1; no definite D call. Germline V gives CDR1 DFQATT, CDR2 SNEGSKA (reference sequence). The CDR3 is made up of 10 amino acids. Trimming took off 2 bases at V and 8 bases at J, with 4 bases between the two ends. This CDR3 is CSARNDEQFF. DNA for the CDR3: TGCAGTGCTAGAAACGATGAGCAGTTCTTC.

This clonotype was recorded at least ten times. The rearrangement links TRBV5-1 to TRBJ2-7; D is ambiguous. The CDR3 loop spans 9 amino acids. CDR1 is SGHRS and CDR2 is YFSETQ in the germline V gene. This CDR3 reads CVTDYEQYF. In DNA, the CDR3 is TGCGTTACGGACTACGAGCAGTACTTC.